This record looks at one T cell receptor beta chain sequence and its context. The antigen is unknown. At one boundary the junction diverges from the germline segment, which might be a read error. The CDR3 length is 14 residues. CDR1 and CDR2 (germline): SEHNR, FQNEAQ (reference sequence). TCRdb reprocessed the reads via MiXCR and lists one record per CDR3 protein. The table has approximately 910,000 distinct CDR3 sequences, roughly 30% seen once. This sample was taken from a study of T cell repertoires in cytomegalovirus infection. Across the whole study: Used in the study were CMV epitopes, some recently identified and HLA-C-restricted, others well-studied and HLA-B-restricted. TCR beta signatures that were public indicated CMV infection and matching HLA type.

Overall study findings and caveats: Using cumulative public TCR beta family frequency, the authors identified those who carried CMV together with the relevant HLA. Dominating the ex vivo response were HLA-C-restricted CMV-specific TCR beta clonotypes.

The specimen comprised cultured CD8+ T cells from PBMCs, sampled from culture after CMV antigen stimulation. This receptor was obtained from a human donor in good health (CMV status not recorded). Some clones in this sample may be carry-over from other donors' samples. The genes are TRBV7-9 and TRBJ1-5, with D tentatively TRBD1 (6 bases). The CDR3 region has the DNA TGTGTCAGCAGCGAAGGTACAGGGAGTCAGCCCCAGCATTTT. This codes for CVSSEGTGSQPQHF.